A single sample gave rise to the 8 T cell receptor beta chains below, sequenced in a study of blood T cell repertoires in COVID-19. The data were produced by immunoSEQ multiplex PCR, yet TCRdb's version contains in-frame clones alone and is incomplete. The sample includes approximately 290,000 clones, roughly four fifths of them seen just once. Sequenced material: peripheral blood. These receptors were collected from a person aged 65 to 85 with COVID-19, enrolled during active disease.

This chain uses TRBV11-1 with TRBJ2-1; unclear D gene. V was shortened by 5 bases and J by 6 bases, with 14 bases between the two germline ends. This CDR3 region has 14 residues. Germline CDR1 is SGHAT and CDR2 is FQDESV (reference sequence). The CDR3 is CASSRLISVNEQFF. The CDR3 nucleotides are TGTGCCAGCAGCCGCCTGATCAGTGTCAATGAGCAGTTCTTC.

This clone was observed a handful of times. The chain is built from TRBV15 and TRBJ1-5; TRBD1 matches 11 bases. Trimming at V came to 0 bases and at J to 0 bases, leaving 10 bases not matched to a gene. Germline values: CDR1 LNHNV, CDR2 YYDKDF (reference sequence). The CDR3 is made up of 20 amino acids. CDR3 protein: CATSRDEWTGGTNSNQPQHF. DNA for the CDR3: TGTGCCACCAGCAGAGATGAGTGGACAGGGGGCACTAATAGCAATCAGCCCCAGCATTTT.

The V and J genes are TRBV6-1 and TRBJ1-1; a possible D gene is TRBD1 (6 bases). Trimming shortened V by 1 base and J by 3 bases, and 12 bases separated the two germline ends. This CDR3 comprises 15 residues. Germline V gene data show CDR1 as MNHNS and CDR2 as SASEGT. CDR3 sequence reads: CASSEETGRYTEAFF. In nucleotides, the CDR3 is TGTGCCAGCAGTGAAGAGACAGGTCGGTACACTGAAGCTTTCTTT.

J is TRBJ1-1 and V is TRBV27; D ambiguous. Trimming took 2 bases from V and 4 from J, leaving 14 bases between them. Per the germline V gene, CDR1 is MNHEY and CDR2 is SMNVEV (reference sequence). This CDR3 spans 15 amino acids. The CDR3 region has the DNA TGTGCCAGCAGTTTAGTTCCGGGGTCGGGCACTGAAGCTTTCTTT. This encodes CASSLVPGSGTEAFF.

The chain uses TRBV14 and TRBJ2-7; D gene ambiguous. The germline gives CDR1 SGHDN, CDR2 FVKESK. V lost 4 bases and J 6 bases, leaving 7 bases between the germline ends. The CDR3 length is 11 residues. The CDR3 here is CASSRWSEQYF. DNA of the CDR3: TGTGCCAGCAGCCGTTGGAGCGAGCAGTACTTC.

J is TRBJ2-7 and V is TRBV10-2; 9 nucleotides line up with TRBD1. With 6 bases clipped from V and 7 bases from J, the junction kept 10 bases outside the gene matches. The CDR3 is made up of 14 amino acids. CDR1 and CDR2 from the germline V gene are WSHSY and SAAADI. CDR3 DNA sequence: TGCGCCAGCAGGTCCGGGACAGGGCCGAGAGAGCAGTACTTC. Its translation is CASRSGTGPREQYF.

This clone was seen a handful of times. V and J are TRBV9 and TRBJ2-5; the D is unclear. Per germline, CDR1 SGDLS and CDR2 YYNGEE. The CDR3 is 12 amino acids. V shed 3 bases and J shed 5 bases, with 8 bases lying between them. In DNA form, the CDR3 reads TGTGCCAGCAGCGCCTCCTTTGAGACCCAGTACTTC. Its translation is CASSASFETQYF.

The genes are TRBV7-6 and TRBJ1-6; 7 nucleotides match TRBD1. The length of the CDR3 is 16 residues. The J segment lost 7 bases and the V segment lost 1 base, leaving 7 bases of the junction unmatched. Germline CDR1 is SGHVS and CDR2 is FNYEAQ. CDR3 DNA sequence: TGTGCCAGCAGCTTAGGGCCCGGGACAGAGAATTCACCCCTCCACTTT. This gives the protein CASSLGPGTENSPLHF.